Following are 17 T cell receptor beta chains from one sample sequenced in a study of shared clonotypes between healthy human individuals. The data were produced by immunoSEQ multiplex PCR, yet TCRdb's version contains in-frame clones alone and is incomplete. Found here are roughly 2 million clones, approximately 95% of them singletons; the top ten hold 1.1%. The naive CD8 subset, CD45RO-negative cells positively selected for CCR7, excluded terminally differentiated effector memory CD45RA+ cells. Specimen: naive CD8+ T cells sorted from blood. Every receptor here comes from a man between 18 and 29 years old in good health.

The chain recombines TRBV29-1 with TRBJ2-5; weak D call: TRBD1 (5 bases). V was shortened by 0 bases and J by 2 bases, with 16 bases between the two germline ends. The CDR3 is 16 residues long. Germline assignment: CDR1 SQVTM and CDR2 ANQGSEA. The CDR3 here is CSVEDSQGLLQETQYF. CDR3 nucleotides: TGCAGCGTTGAAGATTCGCAGGGCCTACTTCAAGAGACCCAGTACTTC. Complete variable domain (other parts from reference TRBV29-1 and TRBJ2-5): SAVISQKPSRDICQRGTSLTIQCQVDSQVTMMFWYRQQPGQSLTLIATANQGSEATYESGFVIDKFPISRPNLTFSTLTVSNMSPEDSSIYLCSVEDSQGLLQETQYFGPGTRLLVL.

This clone was observed a handful of times. The same CDR3 also results from other DNA sequences found in this sample. This chain uses TRBV30 with TRBJ1-1; D is uncertain. In germline, CDR1 is GTSNPN, CDR2 SVGIG (reference sequence). The V end was cut by 3 bases, the J end by 4 bases, with 9 bases between. This CDR3 has 12 residues. The CDR3 bases are TGTGCCTGGAGCCCCATCTCCACTGAAGCTTTCTTT. Its protein product is CAWSPISTEAFF.

The rearrangement links TRBV6-1 to TRBJ1-5; unclear D gene. There are 12 residues in the CDR3. Germline lookup yields CDR1 MNHNS and CDR2 SASEGT. The ends were cut back, 5 bases at V and 7 bases at J, with 9 bases in the middle. CDR3 DNA: TGTGCCAGCAGTAAAGGGCCCCAGCCCCAGCATTTT. It translates to CASSKGPQPQHF.

The V call is TRBV2, the J call TRBJ1-4, with D perhaps matching TRBD1 (6 bases). Per the germline V gene, CDR1 is SNHLY and CDR2 is FYNNEI. V dropped 2 bases and J dropped 5 bases, with 24 bases sitting between them. The CDR3 contains 19 residues. CDR3: CASSETGMGRLGGNEKLFF. The CDR3 coding sequence is TGTGCCAGCAGTGAAACAGGGATGGGGAGACTGGGCGGGAATGAAAAACTGTTTTTT. Drawing the rest from reference TRBV2 and TRBJ1-4, the complete variable domain is EPEVTQTPSHQVTQMGQEVILRCVPISNHLYFYWYRQILGQKVEFLVSFYNNEISEKSEIFDDQFSVERPDGSNFTLKIRSTKLEDSAMYFCASSETGMGRLGGNEKLFFGSGTQLSVL.

J is TRBJ2-7 and V is TRBV14; 7 nucleotides align to TRBD1. Germline lookup yields CDR1 SGHDN and CDR2 FVKESK. The CDR3 consists of 15 residues. The trim removed 1 base at V and 5 bases at J, leaving 8 bases unmatched. The CDR3 loop reads CASSQVAGGIDEQYF. As DNA, the CDR3 is TGTGCCAGCAGCCAAGTGGCAGGGGGTATAGACGAGCAGTACTTC.

The CDR3 here is CASSEARDPGGTQYF. The CDR3 bases are TGTGCCAGCAGTGAAGCGCGGGACCCCGGTGGGACCCAGTACTTC. The gene calls are TRBV2 and TRBJ2-5, with a tentative D call TRBD2 (6 bases). The CDR3 covers 15 residues. Trimming took 0 bases from V and 7 from J, leaving 15 bases between them. The germline gives CDR1 SNHLY, CDR2 FYNNEI.

The rearrangement uses TRBV4-2 and TRBJ2-1; a weak D match, TRBD1 (5 bases). Trimming took 5 bases from V and 4 from J, leaving 21 bases between them. The CDR3 is 17 residues long. Germline CDR1 LGHNA, CDR2 YNFKEQ. CDR3: CASSSVTGFASYNEQFF. The CDR3 DNA follows: TGTGCCAGCAGCTCTGTAACAGGTTTCGCGTCTTACAATGAGCAGTTCTTC.

This clone was detected only once. Other DNA variants within this sample encode the same CDR3. J is TRBJ2-7 and V is TRBV19, with 8 nucleotides matching TRBD1. The CDR3 consists of 13 residues. The trim removed 6 bases at V and 4 bases at J, leaving 5 bases unmatched. Per the germline V gene, CDR1 is LNHDA and CDR2 is SQIVND (reference sequence). CDR3 nucleotides: TGTGCCAGTAGCAGGACAGGGACTTACGAGCAGTACTTC. Protein: CASSRTGTYEQYF.

CDR3 nucleotide sequence: TGTGCTAGTGGTTTGGTAACAGGGTATGGCTACACCTTC. Its translation is CASGLVTGYGYTF. The chain couples TRBV12-5 to TRBJ1-2; D may be TRBD1 (6 bases). The CDR3 is made up of 13 amino acids. Germline V CDR1 and CDR2: LGHNT, FRNRAP. V lost 0 bases, J lost 5 bases, and 7 bases lay in between.

The rearrangement links TRBV5-1 to TRBJ2-5; 8 bases match TRBD1. This CDR3 region has 17 residues. The V gene's germline CDR1 is SGHRS and CDR2 YFSETQ. The V and J ends lost 4 bases and 1 base, in that order; junction bases with no gene match: 12. This CDR3 reads CASSLGQAPSFQETQYF. The CDR3 DNA reads TGCGCCAGCAGCCTGGGACAGGCCCCCTCTTTCCAAGAGACCCAGTACTTC.

CDR3 DNA: TGTGCCAGCAGCTGGCCGGGACAGTTCTACGAGCAGTACTTC. It codes for CASSWPGQFYEQYF. The rearrangement links TRBV7-9 to TRBJ2-7; 7 nucleotides line up with TRBD1. Looked up from germline, CDR1 is SEHNR and CDR2 is FQNEAQ (reference sequence). This CDR3 comprises 14 residues. V was clipped by 4 bases and J by 3 bases; unmatched bases: 6. The whole variable domain, filled in from reference TRBV7-9 and TRBJ2-7, reads DTGVSQNPRHKITKRGQNVTFRCDPISEHNRLYWYRQTLGQGPEFLTYFQNEAQLEKSRLLSDRFSAERPKGSFSTLEIQRTEQGDSAMYLCASSWPGQFYEQYFGPGTRLTVT.

Worth noting for this clone: Different DNA sequences within this sample yield the same CDR3. The chain links TRBV19 to TRBJ1-1; tentatively, D is TRBD1 (5 bases). Germline V gene data show CDR1 as LNHDA and CDR2 as SQIVND (reference sequence). The CDR3 is 14 residues long. Trimming cost V 6 bases and J 0 bases, with 11 bases left between them. CDR3 sequence (DNA): TGTGCCAGTAGCGAGGGGTTTATGAACACTGAAGCTTTCTTT. This gives the protein CASSEGFMNTEAFF. The variable domain in full, with the rest retrieved from reference TRBV19 and TRBJ1-1, is DGGITQSPKYLFRKEGQNVTLSCEQNLNHDAMYWYRQDPGQGLRLIYYSQIVNDFQKGDIAEGYSVSREKKESFPLTVTSAQKNPTAFYLCASSEGFMNTEAFFGQGTRLTVV.

The chain links TRBV27 to TRBJ2-1; 9 bases agree with TRBD1. Germline lookup yields CDR1 MNHEY and CDR2 SMNVEV (reference sequence). The CDR3 runs 15 residues. Unmatched junction bases numbered 7, after V lost 4 bases and J lost 6 bases. CDR3 DNA: TGTGCCAGCAGTTACGACAGGGGGAGGATCAATGAGCAGTTCTTC. This translates into CASSYDRGRINEQFF.

The CDR3 is CASSASSGVSYEQYF. The CDR3 bases are TGTGCCAGCAGCGCTAGTAGTGGGGTTTCCTACGAGCAGTACTTC. The rearrangement joins TRBV9 to TRBJ2-7, with D uncertain. CDR1 and CDR2 from the germline V gene are SGDLS and YYNGEE. The CDR3 contains 15 residues. V was pared by 3 bases and J by 1 base, with 14 bases between.

This chain uses TRBV11-3 with TRBJ2-2; 7 nucleotides align to TRBD1. CDR1 is SGHNT and CDR2 is YENEEA in the germline V gene. This CDR3 contains 13 residues. V was pared by 7 bases and J by 3 bases, with 2 bases of the junction left unmatched. Written as DNA, the CDR3 is TGTGCCAGCAAAGACAGGGACACCGGGGAGCTGTTTTTT. Protein sequence: CASKDRDTGELFF.

The chain uses TRBV5-1 and TRBJ2-5, with D possibly being TRBD1 or TRBD2 (5 bases each). Trimming removed 1 base from V and 3 bases from J, with 16 bases in between. The CDR3 has 16 amino acids. Germline assignment: CDR1 SGHRS and CDR2 YFSETQ. CDR3: CASSLNPWDLEETQYF. CDR3 coding DNA: TGCGCCAGCAGCTTGAACCCCTGGGACCTTGAAGAGACCCAGTACTTC.

The genes are TRBV6-1 and TRBJ2-7; D remains unclear. The V gene's germline CDR1 is MNHNS and CDR2 SASEGT. The CDR3 runs 13 residues. Trimming stripped 1 base from V and 6 bases from J, with 10 bases between. The chain's CDR3 is CASSEVGPGEQYF. CDR3 in DNA: TGTGCCAGCAGTGAAGTTGGGCCTGGCGAGCAGTACTTC.